The next 13 T cell receptor beta chains were all read from a single sample in a study of T cell responses to AZD1222 COVID-19 vaccine. The assay was immunoSEQ multiplex PCR, and TCRdb's table has in-frame clones only and misses some. The sample has about 67,000 clones, 80% to 85% seen once. The material was peripheral blood, obtained on day 0 of AZD1222 vaccination. These receptor sequences come from an adult in good health.

The chain joins TRBV11-2 to TRBJ1-1; D may be TRBD1 (5 bases). V lost 2 bases, J lost 1 base, and 5 bases lay in between. The CDR3 consists of 13 residues. Germline V gene sequence: CDR1 SGHAT, CDR2 FQNNGV. CDR3 nucleotides: TGTGCCAGCAGCTTACAGGGGAACACTGAAGCTTTCTTT. Translated, it gives CASSLQGNTEAFF.

The rearrangement uses TRBV7-9 and TRBJ1-5; D gene uncertain. V was cut by 5 bases and J by 5 bases, with 13 bases left in between. This CDR3 spans 14 amino acids. The V gene's germline CDR1 is SEHNR and CDR2 FQNEAQ (reference sequence). The CDR3 nucleotides read TGTGCCAGCAGCCTGGGCGGTCTAGATCAGCCCCAGCATTTT. Its protein is CASSLGGLDQPQHF.

The table lists this clone with a count of one. The chain recombines TRBV15 with TRBJ2-3, with 7 bases matching TRBD2. The trim removed 5 bases at V and 1 base at J, leaving 0 bases unmatched. Looked up from germline, CDR1 is LNHNV and CDR2 is YYDKDF (reference sequence). CDR3 length: 13 amino acids. Written as DNA, the CDR3 is TGTGCCACCAGCGCGGGGGGCACAGATACGCAGTATTTT. Protein sequence: CATSAGGTDTQYF.

The chain links TRBV6-5 to TRBJ2-1; 7 nucleotides agree with TRBD1. Germline-derived CDR1 and CDR2 are MNHEY and SVGAGI. With V trimmed by 5 bases and J by 7 bases, 5 bases remained unmatched. The CDR3 runs to 13 residues. CDR3 nucleotides: TGTGCCAGCAGTCCAACAGGGGCAAATGAGCAGTTCTTC. Protein: CASSPTGANEQFF.

J is TRBJ2-3 and V is TRBV28; D ambiguous. The CDR3 is made up of 15 amino acids. Germline V lookup: CDR1 MDHEN, CDR2 SYDVKM. Trimming pared 3 bases from V and 1 base from J, leaving 11 bases between. The CDR3 DNA reads as TGTGCCAGCAGTTTTTTTGGGCAGGGCACAGATACGCAGTATTTT. It is translated as CASSFFGQGTDTQYF.

J is TRBJ1-4 and V is TRBV28; TRBD1 is a possible D gene (6 bases). V lost 5 bases and J 8 bases, leaving 21 bases between the germline ends. CDR1 is MDHEN and CDR2 is SYDVKM in the germline V gene. The CDR3 runs 16 residues. CDR3 sequence (DNA): TGTGCCAGCAGTACCTCAAAACAGGGAAGTAGCGAAAAACTGTTTTTT. Translating it yields CASSTSKQGSSEKLFF. The variable domain in full, completed from reference TRBV28 and TRBJ1-4, reads DVKVTQSSRYLVKRTGEKVFLECVQDMDHENMFWYRQDPGLGLRLIYFSYDVKMKEKGDIPEGYSVSREKKERFSLILESASTNQTSMYLCASSTSKQGSSEKLFFGSGTQLSVL.

The rearrangement uses TRBV10-3 and TRBJ2-1; D assignment may be TRBD1 or TRBD2 (5 bases each). From germline, CDR1 is ENHRY and CDR2 SYGVKD. This CDR3 is 14 amino acids long. The V and J ends lost 7 bases and 2 bases respectively, with 12 bases between them. CDR3 DNA: TGTGCCATCAATAGTGAGGGGCCCTACAATGAGCAGTTCTTC. This gives the protein CAINSEGPYNEQFF.

The V gene is TRBV5-5, the J gene TRBJ1-2, with 7 bases that match TRBD1. Germline loops: CDR1 SGHKS, CDR2 YYEKEE (reference sequence). With V trimmed by 3 bases and J by 0 bases, 2 bases remained unmatched. The CDR3 consists of 14 residues. The CDR3 bases are TGTGCCAGCAGCTCCGGGACAGCTAACTATGGCTACACCTTC. The encoded protein is CASSSGTANYGYTF. The full variable domain, in which reference TRBV5-5 and TRBJ1-2 provide the parts outside the CDR3, is DAGVTQSPTHLIKTRGQQVTLRCSPISGHKSVSWYQQVLGQGPQFIFQYYEKEERGRGNFPDRFSARQFPNYSSELNVNALLLGDSALYLCASSSGTANYGYTFGSGTRLTVV.

This rearrangement joins TRBV4-3 to TRBJ1-3, with a possible D match to TRBD1 (5 bases). The germline gives CDR1 LGHNA, CDR2 YSLEER. CDR3 size: 16 residues. V was shortened by 0 bases and J by 8 bases, with 17 bases between the two germline ends. CDR3 nucleotide sequence: TGCGCCAGCAGCCAAGAGACGGGACTGATCCTGCACACCATATATTTT. It specifies CASSQETGLILHTIYF.

V gene TRBV5-1 combines with J gene TRBJ1-1; TRBD1 matches 9 bases. The germline gives CDR1 SGHRS, CDR2 YFSETQ. With V trimmed by 0 bases and J by 8 bases, 2 bases remained unmatched. The CDR3 sequence is 13 residues long. The CDR3 is CASSLDDRGEAFF. CDR3 bases: TGCGCCAGCAGCTTGGACGACAGGGGGGAAGCTTTCTTT.

The CDR3 loop is CASRLGDTQYF. As DNA, the CDR3 is TGTGCCAGCAGGTTGGGAGATACGCAGTATTTT. The chain has TRBV6-5 and TRBJ2-3; no firm D call. This CDR3 has 11 amino acids. Germline V gene data show CDR1 as MNHEY and CDR2 as SVGAGI. Trimming cost V 6 bases and J 5 bases, with 6 bases left between them.

The chain carries TRBV7-2 and TRBJ1-5; unclear D gene. The CDR3 has 15 residues. Deletions cut 5 bases from V and 4 bases from J, with 15 bases between. The germline V gene has CDR1 SGHTA and CDR2 FQGNSA. The CDR3 nucleotides read TGTGCCAGCAGCAGAGAGGGATCTAAAAATCAGCCCCAGCATTTT. Encoded protein: CASSREGSKNQPQHF. Combining the CDR3 with reference TRBV7-2 and TRBJ1-5 gives the whole variable domain GAGVSQSPSNKVTEKGKDVELRCDPISGHTALYWYRQSLGQGLEFLIYFQGNSAPDKSGLPSDRFSAERTGGSVSTLTIQRTQQEDSAVYLCASSREGSKNQPQHFGDGTRLSIL.

V and J are TRBV7-6 and TRBJ2-1; 12 nucleotides match TRBD2. This CDR3 is built from 17 residues. CDR1 and CDR2 from the germline V gene are SGHVS and FNYEAQ. V shed 5 bases and J 5 bases; nucleotides not matched to a gene: 10. CDR3 amino acids: CASSPLAGGRGDNEQFF. The CDR3 nucleotides read TGTGCCAGCAGCCCACTAGCGGGGGGCCGGGGTGACAATGAGCAGTTCTTC.